The 25 T cell receptor beta chains below all came from one sample that was sequenced in a study of cytomegalovirus exposure and HLA in healthy donors (dated by TCRdb to about 2017). Receptors were amplified or captured by the immunoSEQ multiplex PCR assay. For the multiplex PCR, a mixture combining 60 forward primers for TCR Vbeta segments and 13 reverse primers for TCR Jbeta segments was used. TCRdb mirrors the immuneACCESS table, restricted to in-frame sequences. Some clones are absent from its copies; in checked studies, under half trace to an unresolved V gene, and the reason for the others is unknown. This sample lists more than 100,000 clones; around 76% were detected once. The ten largest account for over 25% of the sample. The sample comprised PBMCs. These receptor sequences come from a man aged 60 to 69 in good health and CMV-seropositive.

CDR3 loop: CATSRDGRGTSPLHF. The CDR3 nucleotides are TGTGCCACCAGCAGAGATGGAAGGGGCACTTCACCCCTCCACTTT. The chain is built from TRBV15 and TRBJ1-6; D possibly corresponds to TRBD1 (5 bases). V shed 0 bases and J shed 9 bases, with 12 bases lying between them. The length of the CDR3 is 15 residues. Germline V gene sequence: CDR1 LNHNV, CDR2 YYDKDF (reference sequence).

The chain joins TRBV27 to TRBJ2-2; D gene uncertain. Germline-derived CDR1 and CDR2 are MNHEY and SMNVEV (reference sequence). With 1 base removed from V and 1 base from J, the gap between germline ends came to 4 bases. CDR3 length equals 14 residues. The CDR3: CASSLYRNTGELFF. CDR3 nucleotide sequence: TGTGCCAGCAGTTTATACAGGAACACCGGGGAGCTGTTTTTT.

The chain has TRBV5-6 and TRBJ1-5; 9 nucleotides agree with TRBD1. The ends lost 4 bases at V and 5 bases at J; junction bases unmatched: 4. This CDR3 has 14 amino acids. Germline-derived CDR1 and CDR2 are SGHDT and YYEEEE. CDR3 sequence: CASSGGQGYQPQHF. The CDR3 nucleotides are TGTGCCAGCAGCGGGGGACAGGGATATCAGCCCCAGCATTTT.

The chain joins TRBV5-1 to TRBJ2-5, with D possibly matching TRBD1 (6 bases). The V gene lost 2 bases and the J gene lost 2 bases, with 7 bases spanning the gap. Germline V lookup: CDR1 SGHRS, CDR2 YFSETQ. The CDR3 is 13 residues long. The CDR3 region is CASSLGQQETQYF. CDR3 nucleotide sequence: TGCGCCAGCAGCTTAGGACAGCAAGAGACCCAGTACTTC.

The chain has TRBV27 and TRBJ2-2; unclear D gene. CDR1 is MNHEY and CDR2 is SMNVEV in the germline V gene (reference sequence). With 5 bases removed from V and 3 bases from J, the gap between germline ends came to 10 bases. The CDR3 covers 14 residues. The CDR3 DNA sequence: TGTGCCAGCAGTCCGCCGGTAGACACCGGGGAGCTGTTTTTT. This codes for CASSPPVDTGELFF.

The genes are TRBV19 and TRBJ2-6; 7 positions match TRBD1. The germline gives CDR1 LNHDA, CDR2 SQIVND (reference sequence). The CDR3 extends over 14 amino acids. V shed 4 bases and J 3 bases; nucleotides not matched to a gene: 0. In DNA, the CDR3 is TGTGCCAGTAGTAGGACAGGTGGGGCCAACGTCCTGACTTTC. Translating it yields CASSRTGGANVLTF.

The chain uses TRBV9 and TRBJ2-5; TRBD2 aligns across 12 bases. The ends lost 0 bases at V and 2 bases at J; junction bases unmatched: 5. This CDR3 has 17 amino acids. Germline assignment: CDR1 SGDLS and CDR2 YYNGEE. The CDR3 region is CASSVELTSGGQETQYF. In DNA, the CDR3 is TGTGCCAGCAGCGTAGAGTTAACTAGCGGGGGGCAAGAGACCCAGTACTTC.

The chain recombines TRBV21-1 with TRBJ2-7; the table's D call of TRBD2 was not tested on the DNA. TRBV21-1 is termed a pseudogene. The CDR3 has 16 residues. CDR3 amino acids: CASIQGLADQTYEQYF. Here the CDR3 DNA reads TGTGCCAGCATTCAGGGACTAGCGGATCAAACCTACGAGCAGTACTTC.

The chain links TRBV6-5 to TRBJ1-4; 11 positions agree with TRBD1. The CDR3 is 14 residues long. The germline V gene encodes CDR1 MNHEY and CDR2 SVGAGI. The V segment lost 5 bases and the J segment 8 bases; nucleotides outside the gene matches: 4. The CDR3 protein is CASSVGQGVEKLFF. Written as DNA, the CDR3 is TGTGCCAGCAGTGTGGGACAGGGGGTGGAAAAACTGTTTTTT.

The chain links TRBV19 to TRBJ1-1; D not certain. Germline V gives CDR1 LNHDA, CDR2 SQIVND (reference sequence). This CDR3 region has 14 residues. Trimming took off 0 bases at V and 3 bases at J, with 8 bases between the two ends. The CDR3 coding sequence is TGTGCCAGTAGTATAGACCCCGGGGACACTGAAGCTTTCTTT. This gives the protein CASSIDPGDTEAFF.

The chain couples TRBV5-4 to TRBJ2-1; 9 nucleotides align to TRBD2. CDR1 is SGHNT, CDR2 YYREEE, per germline (reference sequence). The CDR3 has 19 amino acids. Trimming took 3 bases from V and 3 from J; bases not matched to a gene: 16. The CDR3 protein is CASSSEGLALPLNYNEQFF. The DNA for the CDR3 is TGTGCCAGCAGCTCGGAGGGACTAGCTCTTCCGTTGAACTACAATGAGCAGTTCTTC.

The chain joins TRBV29-1 to TRBJ2-5, with TRBD1 as a possible D gene (6 bases). This CDR3 is 12 amino acids long. The V gene's germline CDR1 is SQVTM and CDR2 ANQGSEA. V lost 6 bases and J lost 2, with 10 bases in between. The CDR3 reads CSVRTGQETQYF. The CDR3 DNA reads TGCAGCGTAAGAACAGGGCAAGAGACCCAGTACTTC.

This rearrangement joins TRBV5-6 to TRBJ2-5; 9 bases match TRBD2. Germline CDR1 reads SGHDT; CDR2 reads YYEEEE. This CDR3 is 15 amino acids long. Trimming took 4 bases from V and 5 from J; bases not matched to a gene: 9. CDR3 sequence: CASSRIAGVGETQYF. CDR3 sequence (DNA): TGTGCCAGCAGCAGAATAGCGGGGGTCGGGGAGACCCAGTACTTC. Combining the CDR3 with reference TRBV5-6 and TRBJ2-5 gives the whole variable domain DAGVTQSPTHLIKTRGQQVTLRCSPKSGHDTVSWYQQALGQGPQFIFQYYEEEERQRGNFPDRFSGHQFPNYSSELNVNALLLGDSALYLCASSRIAGVGETQYFGPGTRLLVL.

V gene TRBV5-1 combines with J gene TRBJ2-1; 9 bases align to TRBD1. From germline, CDR1 is SGHRS and CDR2 YFSETQ. CDR3 size: 13 residues. With 4 bases clipped from V and 9 bases from J, the junction kept 5 bases outside the gene matches. The CDR3 sequence: CASSRDREGEQFF. In DNA form, the CDR3 reads TGCGCCAGCAGCAGGGACAGGGAAGGTGAGCAGTTCTTC.

The chain recombines TRBV27 with TRBJ1-4; maybe TRBD1 (5 bases). V lost 6 bases and J 6 bases, leaving 14 bases between the germline ends. The CDR3 has 14 amino acids. Germline V lookup: CDR1 MNHEY, CDR2 SMNVEV (reference sequence). The CDR3 nucleotides read TGTGCCAGCAGGGACCGGGGGATACATGAAAAACTGTTTTTT. Translated: CASRDRGIHEKLFF.

CDR3 nucleotides: TGTGCCAGCAGCTCGACAGGGGGAGGGAACACTGAAGCTTTCTTT. This sequence encodes CASSSTGGGNTEAFF. The rearrangement links TRBV5-6 to TRBJ1-1, with 9 bases aligning to TRBD1. The ends lost 3 bases at V and 1 base at J; junction bases unmatched: 4. Germline CDR1 SGHDT, CDR2 YYEEEE. CDR3 length: 15 amino acids.

The CDR3 coding sequence is TGTGCCAGCAGGGCGGGGGCCTTCAACACCGGGGAGCTGTTTTTT. It specifies CASRAGAFNTGELFF. The chain links TRBV2 to TRBJ2-2; a weak D match, TRBD2 (7 bases). Germline CDR1 and CDR2: SNHLY and FYNNEI. The CDR3 contains 15 residues. V lost 6 bases and J lost 2, with 13 bases in between.

The chain has TRBV28 and TRBJ1-4, with D possibly being TRBD1 (6 bases). This CDR3 is 16 amino acids long. Per germline, CDR1 MDHEN and CDR2 SYDVKM. Trimming pared 6 bases from V and 8 bases from J, leaving 22 bases between. CDR3 sequence (DNA): TGTGCCAGCAGCCCCTCGGGGGGGCTCTCGGGAGAAAAACTGTTTTTT. Translating it yields CASSPSGGLSGEKLFF.

V and J are TRBV28 and TRBJ2-5; unclear D gene. The J call is in doubt because the DNA end fits TRBJ2-7 better. Germline V lookup: CDR1 MDHEN, CDR2 SYDVKM. This CDR3 is built from 14 residues. The DNA for the CDR3 is TGTGCCAGCAGTCCGCCGGCCCTAGTCTACGAGCAGTACTTC. Its protein is CASSPPALVYEQYF.

This clone was counted a few times. The chain couples TRBV11-2 to TRBJ2-5; perhaps TRBD1 as D (6 bases). The CDR3 spans 17 residues. The germline V and J ends were trimmed by 0 bases and 5 bases, with 19 bases remaining between them. CDR1 and CDR2 (germline): SGHAT, FQNNGV. The CDR3 sequence is CASSLDLTGRVGETQYF. The DNA of the CDR3 is TGTGCCAGCAGCTTAGATCTCACAGGGCGGGTAGGGGAGACCCAGTACTTC.

The CDR3 loop reads CASSTSGRAREQYF. Here the CDR3 DNA reads TGTGCCAGTAGTACTAGCGGGAGGGCCCGCGAGCAGTACTTC. The V gene is TRBV19, the J gene TRBJ2-7; 12 bases match TRBD2. The germline gives CDR1 LNHDA, CDR2 SQIVND (reference sequence). The CDR3 sequence is 14 residues long. V gave up 4 bases and J gave up 6 bases; unmatched junction bases: 4. Full variable domain (missing parts from reference TRBV19 and TRBJ2-7): DGGITQSPKYLFRKEGQNVTLSCEQNLNHDAMYWYRQDPGQGLRLIYYSQIVNDFQKGDIAEGYSVSREKKESFPLTVTSAQKNPTAFYLCASSTSGRAREQYFGPGTRLTVT.

With regard to this clone: Other DNA variants within this sample encode the same CDR3. The chain is built from TRBV11-2 and TRBJ1-5; 7 nucleotides align to TRBD1. CDR3 size: 14 residues. The germline CDR1 and CDR2 sequences are SGHAT and FQNNGV. V lost 8 bases to trimming and J lost 2 bases; unmatched junction nucleotides: 6. The CDR3 sequence: CASSLDRGNQPQHF. CDR3 nucleotides: TGTGCCAGCTCCCTAGACAGGGGCAATCAGCCCCAGCATTTT.

The gene calls are TRBV28 and TRBJ1-2; D gene ambiguous. Looked up from germline, CDR1 is MDHEN and CDR2 is SYDVKM. Deletions cut 5 bases from V and 1 base from J, with 17 bases between. The CDR3 is made up of 16 amino acids. The CDR3 here is CASSPIEAKINYGYTF. The CDR3 DNA is TGTGCCAGCAGTCCCATAGAGGCAAAAATTAACTATGGCTACACCTTC.

J is TRBJ1-1 and V is TRBV28; D may be TRBD1 (6 bases). With 8 bases removed from V and 2 bases from J, the gap between germline ends came to 12 bases. Looked up from germline, CDR1 is MDHEN and CDR2 is SYDVKM. The CDR3 covers 13 residues. The CDR3 sequence: CASSRTDNTEAFF. In DNA form, the CDR3 reads TGTGCCAGCTCTAGGACAGATAACACTGAAGCTTTCTTT.

The J gene is TRBJ1-1, the V gene TRBV19, with TRBD1 as a possible D gene (6 bases). The V gene lost 3 bases and the J gene lost 0 bases, with 20 bases spanning the gap. Per the germline V gene, CDR1 is LNHDA and CDR2 is SQIVND (reference sequence). The CDR3 extends over 18 amino acids. Here the CDR3 reads CASSITAIHRVVNTEAFF. As DNA, the CDR3 is TGTGCCAGTAGTATTACCGCGATACACAGGGTAGTGAACACTGAAGCTTTCTTT.